The present T cell receptor (beta chain) was sequenced within a study of regulatory and conventional T cells in RAG deficiency. Conventional CD4+ T cells were sorted from blood as CD25-low CD127-high cells. Clones were read by immunoSEQ multiplex PCR, and TCRdb kept only the in-frame ones, dropping some. The table lists 20,000 to 25,000 clones, 95% to 97% of them singletons. This CDR3 is 16 amino acids long. J was trimmed by 2 bases and V by 6 bases; bases with no gene match: 7. Per germline, CDR1 SNHLY and CDR2 FYNNEI. These data were also reused for a study on regulatory T cells. That paper notes: Amplification used 52 TRBV primers and 13 TRBJ primers.

This sequence joins TRBV2 and TRBJ1-5, with 10 bases lining up with TRBD1. The receptor's source is a human donor in good health. Sequencing was done on a sample of CD25- CD4+ T cells sorted from blood. CDR3 sequence: CASRNGDRGGNQPQHF. The CDR3 DNA follows: TGTGCCAGCAGGAACGGGGACAGGGGTGGCAATCAGCCCCAGCATTTT.